These T cell receptor beta chains were read from a single sample in a study of shared clonotypes between healthy human individuals. TCRdb's copy holds only in-frame clones and misses some; the assay was immunoSEQ multiplex PCR. In the table there are about 2,500,000 clones, over 85% of which are singletons. Sample: naive CD4+ T cells sorted from blood. These receptors all come from a man between 18 and 35 years old in good health. The CDR3 runs from the conserved cysteine through the conserved F or W. A D gene is named only where the DNA matches it firmly. The size of a clone is reported for some rows only, either as once, few or many, or as a class for expanded clones.

V: TRBV27
J: TRBJ2-5
size: NA
D: NA
length: 14
CDR3: CASSRSKFQETQYF
DNA: TGTGCCAGCAGCCGCTCTAAATTTCAAGAGACCCAGTACTTC

V: TRBV5-1
J: TRBJ1-2
size: NA
D: NA
length: 19
CDR3: CASSLAGLGRYSFNYGYTF
DNA: TGCGCCAGCAGCTTGGCCGGCCTAGGCCGTTACAGCTTCAACTATGGCTACACCTTC

V: TRBV7-2
J: TRBJ2-6
size: NA
D: NA
length: 15
CDR3: CASSFKQSGANVLTF
DNA: TGTGCCAGCAGCTTTAAACAATCTGGGGCCAACGTCCTGACTTTC

V: TRBV5-6
J: TRBJ1-1
size: few
D: TRBD1
length: 14
CDR3: CASSRTGVWTEAFF
DNA: TGTGCCAGCAGCCGTACAGGGGTTTGGACTGAAGCTTTCTTT

V: TRBV29-1
J: TRBJ1-1
size: NA
D: TRBD1
length: 14
CDR3: CSARQGTMNTEAFF
DNA: TGCAGCGCACGACAGGGGACCATGAACACTGAAGCTTTCTTT

V: TRBV7-2
J: TRBJ2-3
size: NA
D: TRBD2
length: 16
CDR3: CASSGRLAGATDTQYF
DNA: TGTGCCAGCAGCGGAAGGTTAGCGGGAGCCACAGATACGCAGTATTTT

V: TRBV18
J: TRBJ2-7
size: NA
D: TRBD1
length: 16
CDR3: CASSAKSGTGVHEQYF
DNA: TGTGCCAGCTCAGCCAAATCCGGGACAGGCGTCCACGAGCAGTACTTC

V: TRBV14
J: TRBJ2-7
size: NA
D: TRBD2
length: 20
CDR3: CASSQDPGRRGLGYGYEQYF
DNA: TGTGCCAGCAGCCAAGATCCCGGGCGCCGCGGACTAGGGTATGGCTACGAGCAGTACTTC

V: TRBV5-1
J: TRBJ2-3
size: once
D: TRBD1
length: 17
CDR3: CASSLRWRQGSTDTQYF
DNA: TGCGCCAGCAGCCTCCGGTGGCGACAGGGGAGCACAGATACGCAGTATTTT

V: TRBV18
J: TRBJ1-2
size: NA
D: NA
length: 16
CDR3: CASSLGNVGTNYGYTF
DNA: TGTGCCAGCTCCCTTGGGAATGTCGGAACTAACTATGGCTACACCTTC

V: TRBV7-6
J: TRBJ1-2
size: NA
D: TRBD1
length: 13
CDR3: CASSPDRGDGYTF
DNA: TGTGCCAGCAGCCCGGACAGGGGCGATGGCTACACCTTC

V: TRBV11-2
J: TRBJ2-3
size: NA
D: TRBD2
length: 15
CDR3: CADSLAATTTDTQYF
DNA: TGTGCAGACTCACTAGCGGCGACGACCACAGATACGCAGTATTTT

V: TRBV23-1
J: TRBJ1-1
size: NA
D: TRBD1
length: 16
CDR3: CASSQTQGAGVTEAFF
DNA: TGCGCCAGCAGTCAAACACAGGGGGCCGGGGTCACTGAAGCTTTCTTT

V: TRBV9
J: TRBJ1-6
size: NA
D: NA
length: 16
CDR3: CASSVAGWADNSPLHF
DNA: TGTGCCAGCAGCGTAGCCGGGTGGGCCGATAATTCACCCCTCCACTTT

V: TRBV4-1
J: TRBJ1-4
size: NA
D: TRBD1
length: 16
CDR3: CASSQVNQGTAEKLFF
DNA: TGCGCCAGCAGCCAAGTCAATCAAGGGACAGCTGAAAAACTGTTTTTT

V: TRBV6-1
J: TRBJ2-3
size: NA
D: NA
length: 15
CDR3: CASSEVQLLTDTQYF
DNA: TGTGCCAGCAGTGAAGTACAGCTGCTCACAGATACGCAGTATTTT

V: TRBV10-2
J: TRBJ1-6
size: NA
D: NA
length: 16
CDR3: CASSGQPTLAGSLLHF
DNA: TGCGCCAGCAGTGGACAGCCTACTCTAGCCGGTTCACTCCTCCACTTT

V: TRBV10-3
J: TRBJ2-2
size: NA
D: NA
length: 15
CDR3: CAISEGTGNTGELFF
DNA: TGTGCCATCAGTGAGGGGACGGGAAACACCGGGGAGCTGTTTTTT